This entry lists 5 T cell receptor beta chains sequenced from one sample in a study of early T cells in non-severe SARS-CoV-2 infection. Each CDR3 protein gets one entry after TCRdb re-called the 5' RACE reads with MiXCR. This table holds about 89,000 distinct CDR3 sequences, around 16% found once. The sample consisted of whole blood, taken at baseline. The source of these receptors is an adult who was a healthcare worker with PCR-confirmed SARS-CoV-2 infection or an uninfected control (not recorded which).

The rearrangement uses TRBV12-3 or TRBV12-4 and TRBJ2-1, with 7 positions matching TRBD1. V gave up 3 bases and J gave up 3 bases; unmatched junction bases: 14. CDR3 size: 18 residues. In DNA, the CDR3 is TGTGCCAGCAGTTTGCGCGGTGGTGGGGACAGCCACTACAATGAGCAGTTCTTC. It encodes CASSLRGGGDSHYNEQFF.

This clonotype was found a few times. The V gene is TRBV28, the J gene TRBJ1-3; 8 bases align to TRBD1. Trimming took 5 bases from V and 4 from J; bases not matched to a gene: 7. Germline V gives CDR1 MDHEN, CDR2 SYDVKM. The CDR3 length is 15 residues. CDR3 amino acids: CASSPQGQGGNTIYF. The DNA for the CDR3 is TGTGCCAGCAGTCCCCAAGGACAGGGCGGAAACACCATATATTTT.

This clonotype was seen more than once but under ten times. The chain carries TRBV18 and TRBJ2-3; D remains unclear. Germline-derived CDR1 and CDR2 are KGHSH and LQKENI. CDR3 length: 14 amino acids. Trimming removed 2 bases from V and 0 bases from J, with 6 bases in between. The CDR3 nucleotides read TGTGCCAGCTCACCAGTGCCGAGCACAGATACGCAGTATTTT. Translated, it gives CASSPVPSTDTQYF.

This clonotype has a handful of counts. The genes are TRBV3-1 and TRBJ2-7; D not certain. CDR1 and CDR2 (germline): LGHDT, YNNKEL (reference sequence). CDR3 size: 14 residues. The V end was cut by 1 base, the J end by 2 bases, with 9 bases between. This CDR3 reads CASSQGHTTYEQYF. The CDR3 nucleotides are TGTGCCAGCAGCCAAGGTCACACCACCTACGAGCAGTACTTC.

The table lists this clonotype with a few counts. V usage is TRBV4-1 and J usage is TRBJ2-1; D is undetermined. This CDR3 region has 16 residues. Germline CDR1 and CDR2: MGHRA and YSYEKL. Trimming left V 4 bases short and J 0 bases short, with 13 bases between. The CDR3 nucleotides are TGCGCCAGCAGCCTCACTCCGGGTAGCTCCTACAATGAGCAGTTCTTC. It yields the protein CASSLTPGSSYNEQFF.